Detailed here is one T cell receptor (beta chain). No antigen is known for it. Other DNA sequences within the sample encode an identical CDR3. This CDR3 has 14 amino acids. CDR1 SGHRS and CDR2 YFSETQ come from the germline V gene. The ends were cut back, 2 bases at V and 2 bases at J, with 10 bases in the middle. These data come from a study of cytomegalovirus exposure and HLA in healthy donors. Notes on the study in general: A further, later analysis showed that HLA-associated TCR beta chains (compared with equally common others) were more clonally expanded. The authors later found most CMV-associated TCR beta chains appeared HLA-restricted. Later on, an analysis tied roughly 17,000 TCR beta sequences to HLA alleles at 0.05 false discovery rate. CMV antigen specificity was confirmed in vitro for a few CMV-associated chains.

The PCR employed 60 Vbeta primers together with 13 Jbeta primers. Generated by immunoSEQ multiplex PCR, the TCRdb table keeps only in-frame clones and is missing some. The table shows about 180,000 clones, with just under 80% occurring only once. Sequencing used PBMCs. J is TRBJ2-5 and V is TRBV5-1; D is perhaps TRBD1 (5 bases). This clonotype was obtained from a woman in her twenties or thirties in good health and CMV-seronegative. The CDR3 reads CASSLGQGQETQYF. CDR3 nucleotide sequence: TGCGCCAGCAGCTTAGGGCAGGGACAAGAGACCCAGTACTTC.